This TCR beta chain was found in a study of blood T cells in healthy people across ages. Germline CDR1 and CDR2: MNHEY and SVGEGT. The CDR3 contains 14 residues. V lost 5 bases, J lost 2 bases, and 9 bases lay in between. The authors ran a second PCR of about 7 to 11 cycles using a sample-barcoded 5' primer and a J-beta primer mix. A tag from a template-switch adaptor with 12 random nucleotides marked each cDNA molecule. One entry per CDR3 protein results from TCRdb running MiXCR on the 5' RACE reads. The sample shows over 1.5 million distinct CDR3 sequences, roughly 49% of them seen only once. Study observations and caveats: Roughly linear age-related decline in beta diversity appeared, significant by age 40. Since the PBMCs were unsorted, naive and antigen-experienced cells could not be conclusively compared.

This clonotype was detected a few times. What it binds is unknown. Per-sample PBMC isolation yielded at least 6.5 million cells. The rearrangement uses TRBV6-2 or TRBV6-3 and TRBJ2-2; no definite D call. The specimen was blood. The TCR sequence derives from a woman between 35 and 50 years old in good health. CDR3 sequence: CASSTDGNTGELFF. The CDR3 nucleotides are TGTGCCAGCAGTACGGACGGTAACACCGGGGAGCTGTTTTTT.